This T cell receptor beta chain was captured by sequencing in a study of blood T cell repertoires in COVID-19. For the study at large: The samples span acute and convalescent COVID-19 from the United States, Italy and Spain. From T cells, B-cell-depleted T cells, or PBMCs came the material, which was cDNA or gDNA.

Patients in Seattle were enrolled during active infection, then followed longitudinally. CDR3 length: 17 amino acids. V dropped 2 bases and J dropped 3; count of bases not matched to a gene: 12. The germline CDR1 and CDR2 sequences are SGHDT and YYEEEE. Generated by immunoSEQ multiplex PCR, the TCRdb table keeps only in-frame clones and is missing some. The table has roughly 120,000 clones, about 93% seen once. The chain links TRBV5-6 to TRBJ2-7, with 9 bases fitting TRBD2. Sample: peripheral blood. This receptor was obtained from a man aged 45-65 years with COVID-19, enrolled during active disease. DNA for the CDR3: TGTGCCAGCAGCTTTCTCTTAGCGGGAGCCCCCCTCTACGAGCAGTACTTC. It specifies CASSFLLAGAPLYEQYF.